This entry lists 28 T cell receptor beta chains sequenced from one sample in a study of blood T cell repertoires in COVID-19. The method was immunoSEQ multiplex PCR; TCRdb's version includes in-frame clones alone and lacks a portion of them. This sample has 130,000 to 150,000 clones, with about nine tenths found just once. Sequencing was done on a sample of PBMCs or T cells enriched from blood (not recorded which). All receptors come from a man aged 60 to 69 who had recovered from COVID-19.

The chain couples TRBV18 to TRBJ1-5; no firm D call. The germline CDR1 and CDR2 sequences are KGHSH and LQKENI. V lost 0 bases and J 9 bases, leaving 9 bases between the germline ends. The CDR3 length is 13 residues. The DNA for the CDR3 is TGTGCCAGCTCACCACCGGAACGGGGGCCCCAGCATTTT. Its translation is CASSPPERGPQHF.

The chain uses TRBV24-1 and TRBJ1-5; possible D gene TRBD1, 5 bases. Germline loops: CDR1 KGHDR, CDR2 SFDVKD. The CDR3 loop spans 15 amino acids. With 2 bases removed from V and 0 bases from J, the gap between germline ends came to 7 bases. In nucleotides, the CDR3 is TGTGCCACCAGTGATTCAGGGTTTAGCAATCAGCCCCAGCATTTT. Residues: CATSDSGFSNQPQHF.

This clone has just one count. This chain connects TRBV4-1 to TRBJ1-2, with D uncertain. This CDR3 contains 14 residues. In germline, CDR1 is MGHRA, CDR2 YSYEKL. V lost 0 bases to trimming and J lost 4 bases, with 9 bases between them. CDR3 in amino acids: CASSQESRIYGYTF. CDR3 DNA sequence: TGCGCCAGCAGCCAAGAATCTAGGATCTATGGCTACACCTTC.

This sequence joins TRBV11-2 and TRBJ1-3, with D possibly matching TRBD1 (6 bases). V was cut by 4 bases and J by 0 bases, with 13 bases left in between. The CDR3 runs to 16 residues. Germline CDR1 SGHAT, CDR2 FQNNGV. The CDR3: CASSSRPGDSGNTIYF. The CDR3 DNA sequence: TGTGCCAGCAGCTCGAGACCAGGGGACTCTGGAAACACCATATATTTT.

The J gene is TRBJ2-7, the V gene TRBV28, with 8 bases aligning to TRBD2. The germline CDR1 and CDR2 sequences are MDHEN and SYDVKM. CDR3 length equals 15 residues. V lost 3 bases to trimming and J lost 6 bases; unmatched junction nucleotides: 10. The CDR3 loop is CASSLPGTRGSEQYF. The CDR3 nucleotides read TGTGCCAGCAGTTTGCCCGGGACTAGGGGGAGCGAGCAGTACTTC.

The genes are TRBV7-9 and TRBJ1-5; the D is unclear. The CDR3 sequence is 15 residues long. Germline V gene sequence: CDR1 SEHNR, CDR2 FQNEAQ (reference sequence). V was shortened by 1 base and J by 9 bases, with 16 bases between the two germline ends. The CDR3 DNA is TGTGCCAGCAGCTTAGGAACGGGTACAACGGGGCCCCAGCATTTT. Amino acids: CASSLGTGTTGPQHF.

Written as DNA, the CDR3 is TGTGCCAGCAGCTTGGACAGGGGCGGCAATCAGCCCCAGCATTTT. Protein: CASSLDRGGNQPQHF. The chain links TRBV11-2 to TRBJ1-5; 9 bases match TRBD1. Germline values: CDR1 SGHAT, CDR2 FQNNGV. The CDR3 is 15 residues long. The ends lost 3 bases at V and 2 bases at J; junction bases unmatched: 2.

CDR3 nucleotide sequence: TGTGCCAGCAGTTACCAGCGTTCAATCGAGCAGTACTTC. This sequence encodes CASSYQRSIEQYF. V gene TRBV12-3 or TRBV12-4 combines with J gene TRBJ2-7; D gene unclear. The germline V and J ends were trimmed by 4 bases and 6 bases, with 13 bases remaining between them. The CDR3 contains 13 residues.

The genes are TRBV5-1 and TRBJ1-6; D is undetermined. The CDR3 is 14 residues long. The V and J ends lost 0 bases and 7 bases respectively, with 8 bases between them. The germline V gene has CDR1 SGHRS and CDR2 YFSETQ. The CDR3 nucleotides read TGCGCCAGCAGCTTGGGGGGAGAAAATTCACCCCTCCACTTT. It codes for CASSLGGENSPLHF.

This sequence joins TRBV24-1 and TRBJ2-7; tentatively, D is TRBD1 (6 bases). The CDR3 covers 14 residues. The ends were cut back, 3 bases at V and 2 bases at J, with 10 bases in the middle. From germline, CDR1 is KGHDR and CDR2 SFDVKD. The CDR3 here is CATSDTGLTYEQYF. As DNA, the CDR3 is TGTGCCACCAGTGATACAGGGTTGACCTACGAGCAGTACTTC.

On this clone: One end of the junction does not line up with germline, which may come from a read error. V gene TRBV9 combines with J gene TRBJ2-5, with D hard to call. CDR3 length equals 13 residues. The germline V gene encodes CDR1 SGDLS and CDR2 YYNGEE. The CDR3 DNA reads TGTGCCAGCAGCGTAGGCACTAAGTCTTCCCTGGACTTC. Amino acids: CASSVGTKSSLDF.

This chain joins TRBV23-1 and TRBJ2-5; 11 positions agree with TRBD2. TRBV23-1 is reported as an ORF; its role is uncertain. This CDR3 contains 22 residues. Unmatched junction bases numbered 19, after V lost 0 bases and J lost 1 base. The CDR3 DNA is TGCGCCAGCAGTCAATCCTTTATACGGGCCCCACCTAGCGGGAGGTTCCAAGAGACCCAGTACTTC. Amino acids: CASSQSFIRAPPSGRFQETQYF.

The chain employs TRBV7-6 and TRBJ2-5; 11 nucleotides line up with TRBD2. Germline loops: CDR1 SGHVS, CDR2 FNYEAQ. The V segment lost 5 bases and the J segment 5 bases; nucleotides outside the gene matches: 13. CDR3 length: 17 residues. CDR3 nucleotides: TGTGCCAGCAGCCACCGGCTAGCGGGGGGTTCGAGGGAGACCCAGTACTTC. It encodes CASSHRLAGGSRETQYF.

Turning to this clone: Other DNA sequences in this specimen translate into the identical CDR3. The chain has TRBV7-9 and TRBJ2-7; no clear D gene. The CDR3 spans 12 residues. Looked up from germline, CDR1 is SEHNR and CDR2 is FQNEAQ (reference sequence). The germline V and J ends were trimmed by 3 bases and 3 bases, with 6 bases remaining between them. The CDR3 spells CASSLVSYEQYF. The CDR3 nucleotides read TGTGCCAGCAGCTTGGTCAGCTACGAGCAGTACTTC.

This CDR3 is CASLGLAGDEQYF. As DNA, the CDR3 is TGTGCCAGCCTGGGACTAGCGGGCGACGAGCAGTACTTC. The chain combines TRBV6-5 with TRBJ2-7; 12 nucleotides line up with TRBD2. The V gene's germline CDR1 is MNHEY and CDR2 SVGAGI. This CDR3 comprises 13 residues. The trim removed 8 bases at V and 5 bases at J, leaving 4 bases unmatched.

A remark on this clone: The same CDR3 arises from other DNA sequences in this sample as well. The V call is TRBV5-5, the J call TRBJ1-2; D is possibly TRBD1 (6 bases). The CDR3 sequence is 13 residues long. Trimming took off 3 bases at V and 2 bases at J, with 8 bases between the two ends. Germline CDR1 and CDR2: SGHKS and YYEKEE (reference sequence). CDR3 DNA: TGTGCCAGCAGCTCACAGGGAAACTATGGCTACACCTTC. Amino acids: CASSSQGNYGYTF.

Points on this clone: Distinct nucleotide sequences in the sample also encode this CDR3. V gene TRBV5-1 combines with J gene TRBJ1-5, with 8 positions matching TRBD1. The CDR3 has 13 residues. The junction had 2 bases not matched to a gene; V was cut back by 4 bases and J by 5 bases. CDR1 SGHRS and CDR2 YFSETQ come from the germline V gene. The CDR3 DNA follows: TGCGCCAGCAGCCCGGACAGGGATCAGCCCCAGCATTTT. It yields the protein CASSPDRDQPQHF.

This chain connects TRBV5-6 to TRBJ1-2, with TRBD1 matching 7 bases. This CDR3 spans 13 amino acids. The V segment lost 2 bases and the J segment 4 bases; nucleotides outside the gene matches: 2. Germline V gives CDR1 SGHDT, CDR2 YYEEEE. CDR3 amino acids: CASSLRDSYGYTF. The CDR3 DNA is TGTGCCAGCAGCTTACGGGACAGCTATGGCTACACCTTC. Full variable domain (remainder filled in from reference TRBV5-6 and TRBJ1-2): DAGVTQSPTHLIKTRGQQVTLRCSPKSGHDTVSWYQQALGQGPQFIFQYYEEEERQRGNFPDRFSGHQFPNYSSELNVNALLLGDSALYLCASSLRDSYGYTFGSGTRLTVV.

A few counts support this clone. The chain carries TRBV4-2 and TRBJ2-7, with 9 bases lining up with TRBD2. V lost 4 bases and J lost 0; bases outside the gene matches: 7. This CDR3 has 16 amino acids. Germline-derived CDR1 and CDR2 are LGHNA and YNFKEQ. This CDR3 is CASSPQRGGASYEQYF. As DNA, the CDR3 is TGTGCCAGCAGCCCCCAACGCGGGGGGGCCTCCTACGAGCAGTACTTC.

This sequence joins TRBV5-1 and TRBJ1-1; 7 nucleotides match TRBD1. Looked up from germline, CDR1 is SGHRS and CDR2 is YFSETQ. The CDR3 contains 15 residues. With V trimmed by 3 bases and J by 3 bases, 8 bases remained unmatched. The CDR3 nucleotides read TGCGCCAGCAGCTCCGACAGGGTATGGGACACTGAAGCTTTCTTT. Amino acids: CASSSDRVWDTEAFF.

The CDR3 coding sequence is TGTGCCAGCAGTTCGGACAGGGCAAGGGAAAAACTGTTTTTT. Amino acids: CASSSDRAREKLFF. The chain combines TRBV28 with TRBJ1-4; 8 bases align to TRBD1. Unmatched junction bases numbered 6, after V lost 4 bases and J lost 8 bases. Germline V lookup: CDR1 MDHEN, CDR2 SYDVKM. The CDR3 covers 14 residues.

This rearrangement joins TRBV15 to TRBJ2-1; TRBD2 is a possible D gene (6 bases). V lost 0 bases and J 1 base, leaving 7 bases between the germline ends. There are 15 residues in the CDR3. In germline, CDR1 is LNHNV, CDR2 YYDKDF (reference sequence). The CDR3 here is CATSRERGSYNEQFF. CDR3 DNA sequence: TGTGCCACCAGCAGAGAGCGGGGATCCTACAATGAGCAGTTCTTC. The entire variable domain, with the rest obtained from reference TRBV15 and TRBJ2-1, is as follows: DAMVIQNPRYQVTQFGKPVTLSCSQTLNHNVMYWYQQKSSQAPKLLFHYYDKDFNNEADTPDNFQSRRPNTSFCFLDIRSPGLGDTAMYLCATSRERGSYNEQFFGPGTRLTVL.

This rearrangement joins TRBV5-6 to TRBJ2-3; possible D gene TRBD2, 6 bases. V lost 4 bases to trimming and J lost 11 bases, with 20 bases between them. The CDR3 runs to 14 residues. From germline, CDR1 is SGHDT and CDR2 YYEEEE. The CDR3 protein is CASSRDSVSVEQYF. The CDR3 nucleotides read TGTGCCAGCAGCAGGGACTCGGTTTCTGTAGAGCAGTATTTT.

In this sample, this clone turned up a few times. V and J are TRBV19 and TRBJ1-1; TRBD1 matches at 7 bases. The CDR3 totals 14 residues. The V and J ends lost 11 bases and 1 base, in that order; junction bases with no gene match: 10. Germline V CDR1 and CDR2: LNHDA, SQIVND (reference sequence). The CDR3: CARFGGQANTEAFF. The CDR3 bases are TGTGCCCGCTTCGGAGGACAGGCGAACACTGAAGCTTTCTTT.

The chain carries TRBV12-3 or TRBV12-4 and TRBJ1-1, with no clear D. Trimming shortened V by 8 bases and J by 1 base, and 8 bases separated the two germline ends. The CDR3 consists of 12 residues. The CDR3 protein is CASVRGNTEAFF. In DNA form, the CDR3 reads TGTGCCAGCGTTCGGGGGAACACTGAAGCTTTCTTT.

This chain joins TRBV25-1 and TRBJ2-1; 9 nucleotides line up with TRBD1. Germline-derived CDR1 and CDR2 are MGHDK and SYGVNS. There are 17 residues in the CDR3. V was clipped by 1 base and J by 6 bases; unmatched bases: 10. The CDR3 sequence is CASSELRGGQGRNEQFF. The DNA for the CDR3 is TGTGCCAGCAGTGAATTAAGGGGGGGACAGGGACGCAATGAGCAGTTCTTC.

The gene calls are TRBV15 and TRBJ2-7, with 7 bases fitting TRBD1. CDR3 length equals 14 residues. J was trimmed by 4 bases and V by 0 bases; bases with no gene match: 3. Germline V gives CDR1 LNHNV, CDR2 YYDKDF (reference sequence). DNA for the CDR3: TGTGCCACCAGCAGAGAGGGACAGAAATACGAGCAGTACTTC. As protein: CATSREGQKYEQYF.

This chain joins TRBV6-5 and TRBJ2-1; D is ambiguous. This CDR3 spans 14 amino acids. Trimming removed 7 bases from V and 1 base from J, with 11 bases in between. Germline V CDR1 and CDR2: MNHEY, SVGAGI. In DNA form, the CDR3 reads TGTGCCAGCAACGGCGGAATGTCCTACAATGAGCAGTTCTTC. Its translation is CASNGGMSYNEQFF.